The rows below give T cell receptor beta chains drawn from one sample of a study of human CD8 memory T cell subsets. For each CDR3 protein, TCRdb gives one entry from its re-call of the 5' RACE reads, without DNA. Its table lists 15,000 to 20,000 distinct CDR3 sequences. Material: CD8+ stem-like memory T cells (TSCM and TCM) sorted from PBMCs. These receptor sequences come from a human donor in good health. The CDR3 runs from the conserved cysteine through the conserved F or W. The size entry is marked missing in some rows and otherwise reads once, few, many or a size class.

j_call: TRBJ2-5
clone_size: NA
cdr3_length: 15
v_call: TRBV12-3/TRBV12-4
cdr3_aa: CASSLLAGAGETQYF

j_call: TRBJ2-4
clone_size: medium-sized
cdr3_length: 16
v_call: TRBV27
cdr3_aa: CASSLSGGGAKNIQYF

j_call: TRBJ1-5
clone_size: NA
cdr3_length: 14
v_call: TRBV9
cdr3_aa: CASSVGGPNQPQHF

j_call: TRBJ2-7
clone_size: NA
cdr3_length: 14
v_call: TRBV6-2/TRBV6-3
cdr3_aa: CASSWGQSAYEQYF

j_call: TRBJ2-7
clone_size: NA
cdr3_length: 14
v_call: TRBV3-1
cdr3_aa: CASSPGAPSYEQYF

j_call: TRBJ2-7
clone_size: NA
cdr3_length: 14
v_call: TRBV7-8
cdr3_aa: CASSLRQLLYEQYF

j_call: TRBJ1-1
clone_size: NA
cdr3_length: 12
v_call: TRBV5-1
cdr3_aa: CASSLGMSEAFF

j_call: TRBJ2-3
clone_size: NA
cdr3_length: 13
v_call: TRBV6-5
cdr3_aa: CASRYDPTDTQYF

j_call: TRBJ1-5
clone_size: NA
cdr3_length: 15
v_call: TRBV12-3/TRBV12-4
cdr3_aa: CASSLGDSSNQPQHF

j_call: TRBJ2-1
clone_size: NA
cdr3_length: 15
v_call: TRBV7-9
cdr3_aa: CASSPTRDSYNEQFF

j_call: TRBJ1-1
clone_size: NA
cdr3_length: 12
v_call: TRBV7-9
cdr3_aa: CASSSGSTEAFF

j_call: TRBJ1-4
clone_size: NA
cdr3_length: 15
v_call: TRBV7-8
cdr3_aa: CASSLWTGRGEKLFF

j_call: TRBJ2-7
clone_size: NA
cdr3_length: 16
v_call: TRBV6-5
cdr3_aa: CASSLRGQGRTYEQYF

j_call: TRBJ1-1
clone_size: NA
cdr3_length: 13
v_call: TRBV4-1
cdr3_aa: CASSSTWTVEAFF

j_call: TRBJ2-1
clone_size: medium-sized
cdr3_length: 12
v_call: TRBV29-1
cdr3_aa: CSVVVGRYEQFF

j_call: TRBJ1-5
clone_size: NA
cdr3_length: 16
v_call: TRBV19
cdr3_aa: CASSITTGGIGQPQHF

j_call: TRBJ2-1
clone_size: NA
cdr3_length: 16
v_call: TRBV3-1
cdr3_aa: CASSPVAGGINNEQFF

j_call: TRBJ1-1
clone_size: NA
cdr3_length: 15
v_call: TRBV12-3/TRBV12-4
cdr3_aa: CASSLEAGDSTEAFF

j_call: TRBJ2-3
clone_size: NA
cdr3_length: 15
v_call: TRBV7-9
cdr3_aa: CASSYRGRDGDTQYF

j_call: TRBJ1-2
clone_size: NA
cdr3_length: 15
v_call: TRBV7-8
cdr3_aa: CASSSRKQTNYGYTF

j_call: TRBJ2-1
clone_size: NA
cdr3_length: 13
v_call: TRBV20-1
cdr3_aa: CSARALNYNEQFF

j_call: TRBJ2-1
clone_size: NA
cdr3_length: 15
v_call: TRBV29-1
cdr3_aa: CSVEDRGNSYNEQFF

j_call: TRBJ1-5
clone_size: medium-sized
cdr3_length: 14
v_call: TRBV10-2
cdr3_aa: CASSENLMSQPQHF

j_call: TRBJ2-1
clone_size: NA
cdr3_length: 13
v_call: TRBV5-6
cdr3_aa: CASSPGFGNEQFF

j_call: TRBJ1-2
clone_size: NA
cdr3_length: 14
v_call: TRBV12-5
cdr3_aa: CASGLEDSQYGYTF

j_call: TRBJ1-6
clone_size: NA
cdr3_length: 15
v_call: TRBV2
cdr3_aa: CASSEGTAYNSPLHF

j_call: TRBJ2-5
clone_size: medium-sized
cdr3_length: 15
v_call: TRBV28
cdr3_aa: CASSLEISSHETQYF

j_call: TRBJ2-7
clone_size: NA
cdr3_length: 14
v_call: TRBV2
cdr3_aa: CASSAGGGVNEQYF

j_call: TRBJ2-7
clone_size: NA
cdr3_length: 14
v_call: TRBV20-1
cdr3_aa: CSARGPEVDYEQYF

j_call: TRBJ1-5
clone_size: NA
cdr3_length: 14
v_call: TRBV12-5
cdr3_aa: CASGFPTKGQPQHF

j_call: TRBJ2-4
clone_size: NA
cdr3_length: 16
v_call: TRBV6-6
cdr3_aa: CASTTPQGASKNIQYF

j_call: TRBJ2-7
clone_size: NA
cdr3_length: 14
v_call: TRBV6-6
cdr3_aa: CASSYSARGYEQYF

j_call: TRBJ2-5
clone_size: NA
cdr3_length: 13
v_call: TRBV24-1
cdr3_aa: CATSVGIKGTQYF

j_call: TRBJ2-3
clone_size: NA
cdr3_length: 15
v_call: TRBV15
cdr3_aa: CATSRDAGSTDTQYF

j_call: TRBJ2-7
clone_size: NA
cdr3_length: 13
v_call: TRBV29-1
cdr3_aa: CRPPPGGTYEQYF

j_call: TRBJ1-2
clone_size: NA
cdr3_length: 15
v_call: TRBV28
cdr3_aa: CASSPPGGPNYGYTF

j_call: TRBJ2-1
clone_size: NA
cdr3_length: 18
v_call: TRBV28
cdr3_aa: CASSFPSLGTGEGNEQFF

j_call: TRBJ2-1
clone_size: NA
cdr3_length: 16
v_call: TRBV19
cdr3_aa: CASSIVWGRANNEQFF

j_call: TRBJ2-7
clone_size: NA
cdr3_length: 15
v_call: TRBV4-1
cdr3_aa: CASSQVGTGGYEQYF

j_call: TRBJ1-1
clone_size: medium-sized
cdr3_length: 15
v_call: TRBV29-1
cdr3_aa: CSVGDGTGRWTEAFF

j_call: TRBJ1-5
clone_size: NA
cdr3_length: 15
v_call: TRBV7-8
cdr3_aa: CASSLGTGGGQPQHF

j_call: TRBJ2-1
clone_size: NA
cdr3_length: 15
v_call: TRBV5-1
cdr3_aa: CASSQEQREGNEQFF

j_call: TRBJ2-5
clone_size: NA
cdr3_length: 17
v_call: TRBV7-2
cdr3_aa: CASSSYPSSGEQGTQYF

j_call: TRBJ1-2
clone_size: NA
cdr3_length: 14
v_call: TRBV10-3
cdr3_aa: CAIPSTGLTYGYTF

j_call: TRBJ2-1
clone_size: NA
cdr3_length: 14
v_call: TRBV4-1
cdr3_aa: CASSQVEGRDEQFF

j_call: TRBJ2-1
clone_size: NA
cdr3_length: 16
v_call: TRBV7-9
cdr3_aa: CASSLALNSLYNEQFF

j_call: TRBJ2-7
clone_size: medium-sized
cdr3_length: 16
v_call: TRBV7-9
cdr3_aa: CASSQGLAGETYEQYF

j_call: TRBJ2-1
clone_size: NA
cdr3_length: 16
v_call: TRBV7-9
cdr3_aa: CASSLGGQGSYNEQFF

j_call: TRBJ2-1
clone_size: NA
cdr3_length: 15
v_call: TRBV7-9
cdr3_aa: CASSERQSLVGEQFF

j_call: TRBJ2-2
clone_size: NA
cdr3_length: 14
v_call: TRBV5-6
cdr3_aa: CASSFGENTGELFF

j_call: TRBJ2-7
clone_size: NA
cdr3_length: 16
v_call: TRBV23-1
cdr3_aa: CASSRTSDRNPYEQYF

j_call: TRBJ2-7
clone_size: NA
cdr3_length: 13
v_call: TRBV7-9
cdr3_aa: CASSPSAGREQYF